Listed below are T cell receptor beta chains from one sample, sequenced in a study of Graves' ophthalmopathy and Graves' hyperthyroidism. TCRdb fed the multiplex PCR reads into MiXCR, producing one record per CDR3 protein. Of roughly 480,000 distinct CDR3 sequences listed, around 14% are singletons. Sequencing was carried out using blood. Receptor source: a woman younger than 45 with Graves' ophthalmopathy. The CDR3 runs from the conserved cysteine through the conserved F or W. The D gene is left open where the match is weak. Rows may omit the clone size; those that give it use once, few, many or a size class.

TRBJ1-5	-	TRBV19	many	TGTGCCAGTAGCTTAGGAGCTTACCGAGGAAATCAGCCCCAGCATTTT	CASSLGAYRGNQPQHF
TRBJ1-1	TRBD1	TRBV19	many	TGTGCCAGTACCGTGGGACAGGGAGCCACTGAAGCTTTCTTT	CASTVGQGATEAFF
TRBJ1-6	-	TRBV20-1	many	TGCAGTGCTAGGTCGGGGGGAATGAGCTCCTATAATTCACCCCTCCACTTT	CSARSGGMSSYNSPLHF
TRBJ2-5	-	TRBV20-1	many	TGCAGTGCTAGTCATTGGGGGCATGACGGCACCCAGTACTTC	CSASHWGHDGTQYF
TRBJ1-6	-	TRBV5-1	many	TGCGCCAGCAGGCCAGATTATAATTCACCCCTCCACTTT	CASRPDYNSPLHF
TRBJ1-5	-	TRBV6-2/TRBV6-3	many	TGTGCCAGCAGTCAAGAAATGTCCTTTGCGGGCAATCAGCCCCAGCATTTT	CASSQEMSFAGNQPQHF
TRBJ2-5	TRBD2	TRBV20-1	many	TGCAGTGCGGTTGGACTAGCGGGGATACAAGAGACCCAGTACTTC	CSAVGLAGIQETQYF
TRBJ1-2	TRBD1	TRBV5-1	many	TGCGCCAGCAGCAGCGACAGGGGGCACGCTAACTATGGCTACACCTTC	CASSSDRGHANYGYTF
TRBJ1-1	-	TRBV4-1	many	TGCGCCAGCAGCCAAGGACAGACCTTCTTCATGAACACTGAAGCTTTCTTT	CASSQGQTFFMNTEAFF
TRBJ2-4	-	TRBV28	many	TGTGCCAGCAGTTTAACATTAGGTAGGGGAGGTTCAACCAAAAACATTCAGTACTTC	CASSLTLGRGGSTKNIQYF
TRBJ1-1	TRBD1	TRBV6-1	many	TGTGCCAGCAGCATGGGACAGTACACTGAAGCTTTCTTT	CASSMGQYTEAFF
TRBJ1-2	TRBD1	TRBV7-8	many	TGTGCCAGCAGCTTAGGGGACAGGCGCGATGGCTACACCTTC	CASSLGDRRDGYTF
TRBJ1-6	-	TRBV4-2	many	TGTGCCAGCAGCCAAGATGGCCAGGGAATCGCTTCACCCCTCCACTTT	CASSQDGQGIASPLHF
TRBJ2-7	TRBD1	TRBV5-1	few	TGCGCCAGCAGCTTGACAGGGGGCAAATGGTACGAGCAGTACTTC	CASSLTGGKWYEQYF
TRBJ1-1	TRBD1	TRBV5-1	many	TGCGCCAGCAGCCCCAGGACAGGGAAGAACACTGAAGCTTTCTTT	CASSPRTGKNTEAFF
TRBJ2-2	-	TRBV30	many	TGTGCCTGGAGCCGAGGGCCCGGGGAGCTGTTTTTT	CAWSRGPGELFF
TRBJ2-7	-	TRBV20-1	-	TGCAGTGCGGCGCTAGAGGCCGAGCAGTACTTC	CSAALEAEQYF
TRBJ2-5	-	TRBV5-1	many	TGCGCCAGCAGCTTGGATCGGAGAGGGCCCCTTCAAGAGACCCAGTACTTC	CASSLDRRGPLQETQYF
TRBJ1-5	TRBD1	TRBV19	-	TGTGCCAGTAGTACTTCCGGGACAGGGGTCCAGCCCCAGCATTTT	CASSTSGTGVQPQHF
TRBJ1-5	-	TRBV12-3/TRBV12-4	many	TGTGCCAGCAGTGACAAGGGGATCAATCAGCCCCAGCATTTT	CASSDKGINQPQHF
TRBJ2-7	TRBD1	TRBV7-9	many	TGTGCCAGCAGCTCCGCCTCCCGACAGGGAACCTACGAGCAGTACTTC	CASSSASRQGTYEQYF
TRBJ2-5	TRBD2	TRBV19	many	TGTGCCAGTAGTCTACCGGGACTAGCGGGACAGGAGACCCAGTACTTC	CASSLPGLAGQETQYF
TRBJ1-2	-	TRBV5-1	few	TGCGCCAGCAGCTTGTCCCCCCGGGGACTCTATGGCTACACCTTC	CASSLSPRGLYGYTF
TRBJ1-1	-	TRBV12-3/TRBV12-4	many	TGTGCCAGCAGTCCTACATCAGGACTGAACACTGAAGCTTTCTTT	CASSPTSGLNTEAFF
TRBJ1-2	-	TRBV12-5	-	TGTGCTAGTGGTCTAGTCGTTGACGGTACTAACTATGGCTACACCTTC	CASGLVVDGTNYGYTF
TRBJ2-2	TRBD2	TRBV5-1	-	TGCGCCAGCAGATTTAGCGGGGGGGCCACCGGGGAGCTGTTTTTT	CASRFSGGATGELFF
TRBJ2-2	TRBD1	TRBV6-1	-	TGTGCCTCCCCGGGGACAGGGGGGCGGACCGGGGAGCTGTTTTTT	CASPGTGGRTGELFF
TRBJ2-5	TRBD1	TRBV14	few	TGTGCCAGCAGCCAAGGGACAGGGGGATCAACTACGGAGACCCAGTACTTC	CASSQGTGGSTTETQYF
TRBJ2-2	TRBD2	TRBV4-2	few	TGTGCCAGCAGCCAAGAGGGTAGCGGGAGGTACGCCGGGGAGCTGTTTTTT	CASSQEGSGRYAGELFF
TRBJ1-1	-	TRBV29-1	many	TGCAGCGTAGAAAAGGGTGGGGCCCGGACTGAAGCTTTCTTT	CSVEKGGARTEAFF
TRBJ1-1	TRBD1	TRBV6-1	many	TGTGCCAGCAGTGCAAACAGGGGCTACACTGAAGCTTTCTTT	CASSANRGYTEAFF
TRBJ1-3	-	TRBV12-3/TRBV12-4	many	TGTGCCAGCAGCCTACAGGGAAACACCATATATTTT	CASSLQGNTIYF
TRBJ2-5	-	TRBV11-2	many	TGTGCCAGCACCAGCATCGACATAGGGGAGACCCAGTACTTC	CASTSIDIGETQYF
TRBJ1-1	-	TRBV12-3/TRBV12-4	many	TGTGCCAGCAGCCCCGGCAGTGAAGCTTTCTTT	CASSPGSEAFF
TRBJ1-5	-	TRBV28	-	TGTGCCAGCAGTTTACAACAGCTCAATCAGCCCCAGCATTTT	CASSLQQLNQPQHF
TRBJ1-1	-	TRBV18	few	TGTGCCAGCTCACCACTTAGGGGTACCTTAAACACTGAAGCTTTCTTT	CASSPLRGTLNTEAFF
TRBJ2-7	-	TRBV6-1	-	TGTGCCAGCAGTCTTCCCAGTTCCGACAGGAAGTCCTACGAGCAGTACTTC	CASSLPSSDRKSYEQYF
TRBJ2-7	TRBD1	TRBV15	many	TGTGCCACCAGCAGAGATGGACAGGGGGCGGACGAGCAGTACTTC	CATSRDGQGADEQYF
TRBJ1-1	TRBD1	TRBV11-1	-	TGTGCCAGCATCACTACAGAGGGACAGGCTGGGCACACTGAAGCTTTCTTT	CASITTEGQAGHTEAFF
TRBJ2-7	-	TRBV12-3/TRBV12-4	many	TGTGCCAGCAGCACGACAGGCAACTACGAGCAGTACTTC	CASSTTGNYEQYF
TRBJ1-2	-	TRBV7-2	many	TGTGCCAGCAGCTTAGGCACTTTTAATGGCTACACCTTC	CASSLGTFNGYTF
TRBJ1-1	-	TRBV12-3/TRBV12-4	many	TGTGCCAGCAGTATACAGGAGAACACTGAAGCTTTCTTT	CASSIQENTEAFF